The 24 T cell receptor beta chains below were found in one sample sequenced in a study of T cell responses to AZD1222 COVID-19 vaccine. Libraries were prepared by immunoSEQ multiplex PCR; TCRdb keeps only in-frame clonotypes and omits some of them. The sample carries more than 80,000 clones, about nine tenths recorded once. Here the sequenced sample was peripheral blood, taken 28 days after the second AZD1222 dose. The receptor source for this set is an adult who received the AZD1222 COVID-19 vaccine.

The V call is TRBV29-1, the J call TRBJ2-7; D may be TRBD1 (6 bases). Deletions cut 3 bases from V and 2 bases from J, with 11 bases between. The CDR3 is 13 amino acids. Per germline, CDR1 SQVTM and CDR2 ANQGSEA. The CDR3 nucleotides read TGCAGCGTTGACAGGGGTGGAACCTACGAGCAGTACTTC. Translating gives CSVDRGGTYEQYF.

The rearrangement uses TRBV5-5 and TRBJ1-5; the D is unclear. The CDR3 sequence is 14 residues long. V was pared by 4 bases and J by 0 bases, with 8 bases between. Germline assignment: CDR1 SGHKS and CDR2 YYEKEE (reference sequence). The CDR3 region is CASSREFSNQPQHF. The DNA for the CDR3 is TGTGCCAGCAGCCGAGAATTTAGCAATCAGCCCCAGCATTTT. The full variable domain, in which reference TRBV5-5 and TRBJ1-5 provide the parts outside the CDR3, is DAGVTQSPTHLIKTRGQQVTLRCSPISGHKSVSWYQQVLGQGPQFIFQYYEKEERGRGNFPDRFSARQFPNYSSELNVNALLLGDSALYLCASSREFSNQPQHFGDGTRLSIL.

V and J are TRBV4-3 and TRBJ1-2; tentatively, D is TRBD1 (5 bases). Germline values: CDR1 LGHNA, CDR2 YSLEER. V lost 4 bases and J lost 2, with 14 bases in between. This CDR3 has 15 residues. CDR3: CASSPLPGGNYGYTF. Written as DNA, the CDR3 is TGCGCCAGCAGCCCTTTACCGGGGGGGAACTATGGCTACACCTTC.

This chain connects TRBV7-8 to TRBJ1-2, with 11 bases identical to TRBD1. The CDR3 is 15 amino acids. Per the germline V gene, CDR1 is SGHVS and CDR2 is FQNEAQ. V gave up 5 bases and J gave up 7 bases; unmatched junction bases: 9. The CDR3 reads CASSRTDRGRSGYTF. The CDR3 nucleotides read TGTGCCAGCAGCCGCACGGACAGGGGGCGTAGTGGCTACACCTTC.

The chain recombines TRBV25-1 with TRBJ2-7; D is perhaps TRBD1 (5 bases). The germline V gene has CDR1 MGHDK and CDR2 SYGVNS. Between the trimmed V and J ends, which lost 0 bases and 4 bases, there was a span of 7 bases. This CDR3 is built from 13 residues. The CDR3 reads CASSEYQGYEQYF. The CDR3 coding sequence is TGTGCCAGCAGTGAATACCAGGGTTACGAGCAGTACTTC.

This clone was seen once. This sequence joins TRBV19 and TRBJ2-7; a weak D match, TRBD1 (5 bases). CDR3 size: 12 residues. Germline V lookup: CDR1 LNHDA, CDR2 SQIVND (reference sequence). Trimming pared 7 bases from V and 2 bases from J, leaving 9 bases between. Written as DNA, the CDR3 is TGTGCCAGTACGGACACAGCCTACGAGCAGTACTTC. This encodes CASTDTAYEQYF.

The chain combines TRBV4-3 with TRBJ1-5; D is perhaps TRBD1 (5 bases). The CDR3 loop spans 15 amino acids. The V gene lost 0 bases and the J gene lost 7 bases, with 13 bases spanning the gap. Germline V gene lookup returns CDR1 LGHNA and CDR2 YSLEER. The CDR3 loop reads CASSQDRDGWQPQHF. CDR3 in DNA: TGCGCCAGCAGCCAAGACAGGGATGGGTGGCAGCCCCAGCATTTT.

The chain couples TRBV19 to TRBJ1-1, with 8 nucleotides matching TRBD1. The V segment lost 5 bases and the J segment 1 base; nucleotides outside the gene matches: 9. Germline V gene sequence: CDR1 LNHDA, CDR2 SQIVND (reference sequence). This CDR3 is built from 16 residues. The CDR3 spells CASSSMTGARNTEAFF. In DNA form, the CDR3 reads TGTGCCAGTAGTTCTATGACAGGGGCTCGGAACACTGAAGCTTTCTTT.

The chain has TRBV6-4 and TRBJ1-2; 9 nucleotides match TRBD1. The CDR3 totals 16 residues. Germline CDR1 reads MRHNA; CDR2 reads SNTAGT. J lost 4 bases, V lost 6 bases, and 12 bases had no gene match. Written as DNA, the CDR3 is TGTGCCAGCAGGAAACCGGGACAGGGAGTTTGCTATGGCTACACCTTC. It codes for CASRKPGQGVCYGYTF.

V usage is TRBV2 and J usage is TRBJ2-7; 8 nucleotides line up with TRBD1. Germline CDR1 reads SNHLY; CDR2 reads FYNNEI. CDR3 length: 14 amino acids. Trimming at V came to 4 bases and at J to 4 bases, leaving 6 bases not matched to a gene. For the CDR3, the DNA is TGTGCCAGCAGTGGGACAGGGTCGGAGTACGAGCAGTACTTC. Residues: CASSGTGSEYEQYF.

The chain is built from TRBV15 and TRBJ2-3; D not resolved. From germline, CDR1 is LNHNV and CDR2 YYDKDF (reference sequence). The length of the CDR3 is 15 residues. Trimming cost V 0 bases and J 7 bases, with 14 bases left between them. CDR3 coding DNA: TGTGCCACCAGCAGAGATCTATCTTCCGGCCATACGCAGTATTTT. Translating it yields CATSRDLSSGHTQYF.

The chain carries TRBV6-5 and TRBJ2-7, with 11 positions matching TRBD1. This CDR3 has 15 residues. Germline CDR1 is MNHEY and CDR2 is SVGAGI. The ends lost 3 bases at V and 5 bases at J; junction bases unmatched: 6. As DNA, the CDR3 is TGTGCCAGCAGTTATACGGGACAGGGGGTCCACGAGCAGTACTTC. Amino acid sequence: CASSYTGQGVHEQYF.

The CDR3 loop is CASRKGDRGNEQYF. In DNA, the CDR3 is TGTGCCAGCAGAAAAGGGGACAGGGGCAACGAGCAGTACTTC. The chain couples TRBV11-1 to TRBJ2-7; 10 bases are a match to TRBD1. V shed 6 bases and J 5 bases; nucleotides not matched to a gene: 7. In germline, CDR1 is SGHAT, CDR2 FQDESV (reference sequence). The CDR3 runs 14 residues.

The J gene is TRBJ1-1, the V gene TRBV25-1, with a weak D call TRBD1 (6 bases). With 4 bases removed from V and 6 bases from J, the gap between germline ends came to 12 bases. This CDR3 contains 13 residues. Germline V lookup: CDR1 MGHDK, CDR2 SYGVNS. The CDR3: CASSGQGLAEAFF. The DNA for the CDR3 is TGTGCCAGCAGTGGCCAGGGGTTGGCTGAAGCTTTCTTT. Together with reference TRBV25-1 and TRBJ1-1, the CDR3 gives the full variable domain: EADIYQTPRYLVIGTGKKITLECSQTMGHDKMYWYQQDPGMELHLIHYSYGVNSTEKGDLSSESTVSRIRTEHFPLTLESARPSHTSQYLCASSGQGLAEAFFGQGTRLTVV.

The genes are TRBV4-3 and TRBJ1-2; perhaps TRBD1 as D (5 bases). Germline V gene sequence: CDR1 LGHNA, CDR2 YSLEER. The CDR3 consists of 15 residues. Trimming pared 3 bases from V and 0 bases from J, leaving 11 bases between. The CDR3, as DNA: TGCGCCAGCAGCCATGAACAGGAATCTAACTATGGCTACACCTTC. This codes for CASSHEQESNYGYTF.

This chain links TRBV10-2 with TRBJ2-2; tentatively, D is TRBD1 (5 bases). Per germline, CDR1 WSHSY and CDR2 SAAADI. The CDR3 spans 15 residues. Trimming took 2 bases from V and 1 from J, leaving 8 bases between them. Written as DNA, the CDR3 is TGCGCCAGCAGTGAGAATCAGGGGAACACCGGGGAGCTGTTTTTT. Its protein product is CASSENQGNTGELFF.

V and J are TRBV5-5 and TRBJ2-2, with 10 nucleotides matching TRBD1. Unmatched junction bases numbered 9, after V lost 7 bases and J lost 9 bases. CDR3 length: 14 amino acids. Germline V CDR1 and CDR2: SGHKS, YYEKEE (reference sequence). CDR3 region: CASGRDRGSRELFF. For the CDR3, the DNA is TGTGCCAGCGGGAGGGACAGGGGATCCCGGGAGCTGTTTTTT.

This chain links TRBV5-6 with TRBJ1-2, with D uncertain. The CDR3 spans 13 residues. Trimming stripped 4 bases from V and 0 bases from J, with 7 bases between. Germline V gene lookup returns CDR1 SGHDT and CDR2 YYEEEE. The CDR3 loop reads CASSRTANYGYTF. DNA for the CDR3: TGTGCCAGCAGCCGGACTGCTAACTATGGCTACACCTTC. Full variable domain (outside the CDR3, taken from reference TRBV5-6 and TRBJ1-2): DAGVTQSPTHLIKTRGQQVTLRCSPKSGHDTVSWYQQALGQGPQFIFQYYEEEERQRGNFPDRFSGHQFPNYSSELNVNALLLGDSALYLCASSRTANYGYTFGSGTRLTVV.

The V gene is TRBV5-8, the J gene TRBJ1-6; D unresolved. Germline V CDR1 and CDR2: SGHTS, YDEGEE. The CDR3 covers 15 residues. Trimming pared 3 bases from V and 13 bases from J, leaving 20 bases between. As DNA, the CDR3 is TGTGCCAGCAGCTCGCAGTTCTACCGGTATGAGCCCCTCCACTTT. It codes for CASSSQFYRYEPLHF.

The chain links TRBV5-1 to TRBJ2-2; 7 bases are shared with TRBD1. With 4 bases clipped from V and 7 bases from J, the junction kept 7 bases outside the gene matches. Germline V gene lookup returns CDR1 SGHRS and CDR2 YFSETQ. This CDR3 has 14 amino acids. The CDR3: CASSQGQSGGELFF. The DNA for the CDR3 is TGCGCCAGCAGCCAGGGACAGTCCGGCGGGGAGCTGTTTTTT. Variable domain in full (rest from reference TRBV5-1 and TRBJ2-2): KAGVTQTPRYLIKTRGQQVTLSCSPISGHRSVSWYQQTPGQGLQFLFEYFSETQRNKGNFPGRFSGRQFSNSRSEMNVSTLELGDSALYLCASSQGQSGGELFFGEGSRLTVL.

This chain uses TRBV20-1 with TRBJ2-1, with D possibly called TRBD1 or TRBD2 (5 bases each). Germline-derived CDR1 and CDR2 are DFQATT and SNEGSKA (reference sequence). The CDR3 consists of 11 residues. The CDR3 nucleotides read TGCAGCGTAGTCCATGGGGGTGAGCAGTTCTTC. Residues: CSVVHGGEQFF.

The rearrangement links TRBV6-2 or TRBV6-3 to TRBJ1-2; D remains ambiguous. The V gene lost 3 bases and the J gene lost 7 bases, with 12 bases spanning the gap. CDR3 size: 13 residues. Germline V gene data show CDR1 as MNHEY and CDR2 as SVGEGT. The CDR3 nucleotides are TGTGCCAGCAGTTATTCAGGCGTCGTTGGCTACACCTTC. It is translated as CASSYSGVVGYTF.

The V call is TRBV3-1 (or the pseudogene TRBV3-2), the J call TRBJ2-5, with TRBD2 identical over 13 bases. The CDR3 length is 16 residues. The V gene's germline CDR1 is LGHDT and CDR2 YNNKEL (reference sequence). Trimming at V came to 3 bases and at J to 5 bases, leaving 6 bases not matched to a gene. This CDR3 is CASSQGGLAGYETQYF. CDR3 DNA: TGTGCCAGCAGCCAGGGGGGACTAGCGGGGTATGAGACCCAGTACTTC.

This chain joins TRBV9 and TRBJ1-6; 9 bases line up with TRBD1. The V segment lost 3 bases and the J segment 9 bases; nucleotides outside the gene matches: 4. The germline gives CDR1 SGDLS, CDR2 YYNGEE. The CDR3 sequence is 14 residues long. The CDR3 reads CASSGGQGTSPLHF. CDR3 coding DNA: TGTGCCAGCAGCGGAGGACAGGGGACTTCACCCCTCCACTTT.